Below are 2 T cell receptor beta chains sequenced from a single sample in a study of T cells after posttransplantation cyclophosphamide. Cyclophosphamide on days +3 and +4 followed busulfan-fludarabine conditioning and a marrow graft. Libraries were prepared by immunoSEQ multiplex PCR; TCRdb keeps only in-frame clonotypes and omits some of them. The sample carries about 10,000 clones, around 84% recorded once. The source was PBMCs, collected approximately 2,000 days after a stem cell transplant with posttransplant cyclophosphamide. The receptor source for this set is a female patient aged 35 to 55 who received an allogeneic stem cell transplant from a related donor, was CMV-positive, and had no GVHD. Some of the T cells may derive from the graft donor.

This clone was found a few times. The J gene is TRBJ1-4, the V gene TRBV4-3; maybe TRBD1 (6 bases). Germline CDR1 reads LGHNA; CDR2 reads YSLEER. V lost 0 bases and J 8 bases, leaving 19 bases between the germline ends. This CDR3 has 17 residues. Written as DNA, the CDR3 is TGCGCCAGCAGCCAAGATGGCCTGGGGGCTACCCACGAAAAACTGTTTTTT. It codes for CASSQDGLGATHEKLFF.

The V gene is TRBV9, the J gene TRBJ1-3; the D is unclear. This CDR3 contains 12 residues. Germline V gives CDR1 SGDLS, CDR2 YYNGEE. The V gene lost 5 bases and the J gene lost 6 bases, with 9 bases spanning the gap. CDR3: CASSSHENTIYF. CDR3 coding DNA: TGTGCCAGCAGTAGTCATGAAAACACCATATATTTT.